This T cell receptor (beta chain) appears in the sequencing data of a study of T-cell memory formation after mild COVID-19. Overall study findings and caveats: CD4+ contracting clones were mainly CM and EM; CD8+ ones, EMRA.

With 0 bases removed from V and 0 bases from J, the gap between germline ends came to 13 bases. The CDR3 covers 17 residues. Germline V gene sequence: CDR1 LGHNA, CDR2 YSLEER. By share of the sample, this clonotype is medium-sized. Its matching antigen is unknown. 5'RACE, which relied on constant-segment primers, yielded TCR alpha and TCR beta cDNA libraries carrying sample barcodes and UMIs. TCRdb independently ran MiXCR on the 5' RACE reads; one entry per CDR3 protein. Of fewer than 50,000 distinct CDR3 sequences in the sample, roughly an eighth were seen once. The sequencing input was PBMCs or a T cell subset sorted from them (not recorded which). J is TRBJ2-3 and V is TRBV4-3; a weak D match, TRBD1 (6 bases). The receptor comes from a man younger than 35 who had mild COVID-19 (a few samples of this study predate the infection). Cell type and time point are not known. The chain's CDR3 is CASSQDWSTGSTDTQYF. DNA for the CDR3: TGCGCCAGCAGCCAAGATTGGTCGACAGGCAGCACAGATACGCAGTATTTT.